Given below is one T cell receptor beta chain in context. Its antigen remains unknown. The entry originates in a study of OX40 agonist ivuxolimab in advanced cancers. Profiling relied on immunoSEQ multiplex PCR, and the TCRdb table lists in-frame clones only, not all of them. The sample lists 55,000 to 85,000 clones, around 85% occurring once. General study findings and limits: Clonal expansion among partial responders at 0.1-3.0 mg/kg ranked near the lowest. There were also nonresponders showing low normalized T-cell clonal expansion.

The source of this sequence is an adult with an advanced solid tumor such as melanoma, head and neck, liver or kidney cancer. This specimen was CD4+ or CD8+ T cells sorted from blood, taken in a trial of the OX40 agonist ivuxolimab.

The CDR3 nucleotides are TGTGCCAGCAGCTTATTCGCAGGGGTTAATGAAAAACTGTTTTTT. It encodes CASSLFAGVNEKLFF. The gene calls are TRBV5-6 and TRBJ1-4; TRBD1 might be the D (6 bases). V gave up 2 bases and J gave up 4 bases, with 12 bases separating them. There are 15 residues in the CDR3. Germline loops: CDR1 SGHDT, CDR2 YYEEEE.